This T cell receptor (beta chain) was profiled in a study of blood T cell repertoires in COVID-19. Whole-study context: Sites across the United States, Italy and Spain contributed samples from acute and convalescent COVID-19. Sources were T cells, B-cell-depleted T cells, or PBMCs; the material itself was cDNA or gDNA.

Authors' processing steps: Scientists estimated how many nucleated cells there were by amplifying reference gene primers. Only in-frame clones appear in the TCRdb table, and some are missing; sequencing was by immunoSEQ multiplex PCR. V, J and clone size were drawn from that table, and D and trimming were deduced from the DNA. This table has about 240,000 clones, roughly four fifths appearing once. In its sample, this clone was seen once. Trimming cost V 2 bases and J 8 bases, with 12 bases left between them. CDR3 size: 13 residues. The germline V gene has CDR1 SEHNR and CDR2 FQNEAQ (reference sequence).

Material: peripheral blood. This chain joins TRBV7-9 and TRBJ1-2; D remains ambiguous. This sequence was found in a woman aged 55-69 years with active or convalescent COVID-19. CDR3: CASSLSAGEGYTF. CDR3 coding DNA: TGTGCCAGCAGCTTATCAGCGGGTGAGGGCTACACCTTC.